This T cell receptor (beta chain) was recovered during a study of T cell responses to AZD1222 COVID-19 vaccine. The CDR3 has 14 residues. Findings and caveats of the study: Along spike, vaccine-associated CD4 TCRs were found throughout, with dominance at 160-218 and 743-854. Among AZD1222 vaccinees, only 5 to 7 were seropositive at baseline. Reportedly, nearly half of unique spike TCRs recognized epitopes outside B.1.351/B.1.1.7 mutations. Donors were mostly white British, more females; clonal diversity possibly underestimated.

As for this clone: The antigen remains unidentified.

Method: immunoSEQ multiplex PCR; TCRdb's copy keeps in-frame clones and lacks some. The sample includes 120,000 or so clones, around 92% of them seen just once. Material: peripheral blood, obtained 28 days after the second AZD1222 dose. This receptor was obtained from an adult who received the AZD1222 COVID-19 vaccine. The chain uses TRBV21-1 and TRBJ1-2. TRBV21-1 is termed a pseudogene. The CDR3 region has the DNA TGTGCCAGCAGCAGGGAGCCGGGTTCGGGTGGCTACACCTTC. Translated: CASSREPGSGGYTF.